These 24 T cell receptor beta chains were sequenced from one sample in a study of T cells in Graves' hyperthyroidism and ophthalmopathy. Amplification of TCR beta CDR3 regions was performed using RNA transcripts as template. The TCR CDR3 first-round RT-PCR relied on the HTBI primer set. TCRdb itself ran the multiplex PCR reads through MiXCR, one entry per CDR3 protein. The repertoire includes around 450,000 distinct CDR3 sequences, about an eighth of them detected once, and about 4.9% sits in the top ten. The sequenced sample consisted of blood. Every receptor here comes from a woman between 18 and 29 years old with Graves' hyperthyroidism.

This clonotype was seen only a few times. This could be a read error, since a much larger clone is one nucleotide away. The CDR3 does not close with the conserved phenylalanine or tryptophan, likely indicating a read error. The chain uses TRBV12-3 or TRBV12-4 and TRBJ1-2; no reliable D call. The germline V and J ends were trimmed by 0 bases and 5 bases, with 7 bases remaining between them. The CDR3 contains 13 residues. The CDR3 sequence is CASSLAPEYGYTL. CDR3 in DNA: TGTGCCAGCAGTTTAGCCCCGGAATATGGCTACACCCTC.

A note on this clonotype: The junction departs from germline at one end; a sequencing error may be responsible. The chain carries TRBV12-5 and TRBJ1-5; maybe TRBD1 (6 bases). The germline gives CDR1 LGHNT, CDR2 FRNRAP. The CDR3 is 15 residues long. The CDR3 reads CASGLDRGGNQPQHF. Written as DNA, the CDR3 is TGTGCTAGTGGCTTGGACAGAGGTGGCAATCAGCCCCAGCATTTT.

This clonotype was observed many times. CDR3 DNA sequence: TGTGCCAGCAGTTCGAATGACCTGTGGGCCGGGGAGCTGTTTTTT. Protein: CASSSNDLWAGELFF. V gene TRBV12-3 or TRBV12-4 combines with J gene TRBJ2-2; D is ambiguous. V was clipped by 4 bases and J by 6 bases, with 15 bases between them. The CDR3 has 15 residues.

The table lists this clonotype with many counts. This chain joins TRBV28 and TRBJ2-1; the D gene is possibly TRBD1 (6 bases). The CDR3 length is 17 residues. Trimming left V 5 bases short and J 0 bases short, with 17 bases between. CDR1 MDHEN and CDR2 SYDVKM come from the germline V gene. The CDR3 DNA is TGTGCCAGCAGTACCCACCCTGACAGGTCCTCCTACAATGAGCAGTTCTTC. It specifies CASSTHPDRSSYNEQFF.

This clonotype was picked up many times. This chain links TRBV27 with TRBJ1-1; a possible D gene is TRBD1 (5 bases). The CDR3 extends over 17 amino acids. Germline lookup yields CDR1 MNHEY and CDR2 SMNVEV (reference sequence). The V and J ends lost 6 bases and 4 bases respectively, with 24 bases between them. CDR3 in DNA: TGTGCCAGCAGATCTTACGGGACCGTGGGGAGAGTCACTGAAGCTTTCTTT. This gives the protein CASRSYGTVGRVTEAFF.

In this sample, this clonotype turned up many times. The CDR3 sequence is CSASMQGPEAFF. As DNA, the CDR3 is TGCAGTGCTAGCATGCAGGGCCCTGAAGCTTTCTTT. This chain links TRBV20-1 with TRBJ1-1; the D gene is possibly TRBD1 (5 bases). Germline V gives CDR1 DFQATT, CDR2 SNEGSKA (reference sequence). This CDR3 is 12 amino acids long. The V end lost 3 bases, the J end lost 6 bases, and 11 bases lay between the germline ends.

This clonotype occurred many times. The V and J genes are TRBV13 and TRBJ2-1; D uncertain. Germline V gene lookup returns CDR1 PRHDT and CDR2 FYEKMQ (reference sequence). V lost 0 bases and J lost 7, with 10 bases in between. The length of the CDR3 is 14 residues. The chain's CDR3 is CASSLGSLRNEQFF. The CDR3, as DNA: TGTGCCAGCAGCTTAGGCTCACTGAGGAATGAGCAGTTCTTC.

This clonotype was counted ten times or more. The rearrangement joins TRBV5-5 to TRBJ2-1; 12 bases map to TRBD1. The CDR3 is 15 residues long. From germline, CDR1 is SGHKS and CDR2 YYEKEE (reference sequence). J lost 6 bases, V lost 3 bases, and 4 bases had no gene match. In DNA, the CDR3 is TGTGCCAGCAGCTGGGGGGACAGGGGGCTCAATGAGCAGTTCTTC. This codes for CASSWGDRGLNEQFF.

This sequence joins TRBV7-2 and TRBJ2-7, with 8 bases lining up with TRBD2. Unmatched junction bases numbered 7, after V lost 4 bases and J lost 5 bases. Germline values: CDR1 SGHTA, CDR2 FQGNSA. The CDR3 totals 14 residues. The CDR3: CASSSYGRADEQYF. The CDR3 DNA reads as TGTGCCAGCAGCTCCTACGGGAGGGCGGACGAGCAGTACTTC.

Only a few counts were recorded for this clonotype. The rearrangement uses TRBV14 and TRBJ2-7, with D perhaps TRBD2 (5 bases). V lost 2 bases and J 5 bases, leaving 16 bases between the germline ends. CDR1 is SGHDN and CDR2 is FVKESK in the germline V gene. The CDR3 is 15 residues long. The CDR3 DNA sequence: TGTGCCAGCAGCCAAATAAGAGGGCAAGTTGACGAGCAGTACTTC. Protein product: CASSQIRGQVDEQYF.

This clonotype appeared once. A much larger clonotype is one base distant, so this may be a read error. The V call is TRBV7-7, the J call TRBJ2-5; 7 bases match TRBD1. Germline V CDR1 and CDR2: SSHAT, FNYEAQ (reference sequence). This CDR3 is built from 17 residues. Here the CDR3 DNA reads TGTGCTTGCAGGGAATCTTCCGGGACAGCGGAATACGGGACCCAGTACTTC. Translated: CACRESSGTAEYGTQYF.

This clonotype showed up many times. V usage is TRBV11-2 and J usage is TRBJ2-7, with TRBD2 matching 9 bases. After removal of 3 bases from V and 7 bases from J, the junction contained 7 bases not matched to a gene. The CDR3 extends over 14 amino acids. CDR1 SGHAT and CDR2 FQNNGV come from the germline V gene. The CDR3 DNA is TGTGCCAGCAGCTTGGGACTAGCAAAGGGGGAGCAGTACTTC. This codes for CASSLGLAKGEQYF. Full variable domain (missing parts from reference TRBV11-2 and TRBJ2-7): EAGVAQSPRYKIIEKRQSVAFWCNPISGHATLYWYQQILGQGPKLLIQFQNNGVVDDSQLPKDRFSAERLKGVDSTLKIQPAKLEDSAVYLCASSLGLAKGEQYFGPGTRLTVT.

This clonotype was detected ten times or more. The chain uses TRBV11-1 and TRBJ2-1, with 8 positions matching TRBD2. Losses at the gene ends were 7 bases for V and 8 bases for J; bases not matched to a gene: 16. CDR1 and CDR2 (germline): SGHAT, FQDESV (reference sequence). CDR3 length: 16 amino acids. CDR3 sequence: CASNPTGVAGYHEQFF. CDR3 DNA sequence: TGTGCCAGCAACCCGACTGGGGTAGCGGGATATCATGAGCAGTTCTTC.

This clonotype showed up many times. The V and J genes are TRBV2 and TRBJ2-1, with 13 bases fitting TRBD2. The CDR3 covers 14 residues. The V segment lost 8 bases and the J segment 2 bases; nucleotides outside the gene matches: 0. Per germline, CDR1 SNHLY and CDR2 FYNNEI. For the CDR3, the DNA is TGTGCCAGCGGACTAGCGGGAGCCTACAATGAGCAGTTCTTC. Its translation is CASGLAGAYNEQFF.

This clonotype was observed at least ten times. This rearrangement joins TRBV6-2 or TRBV6-3 to TRBJ1-1; 8 bases match TRBD1. V dropped 8 bases and J dropped 4; count of bases not matched to a gene: 3. This CDR3 comprises 12 residues. Per the germline V gene, CDR1 is MNHEY and CDR2 is SVGEGT. The CDR3 reads CASRTGSTEAFF. The CDR3 DNA reads as TGTGCCAGCCGGACAGGGAGCACTGAAGCTTTCTTT.

This clonotype showed up many times. V usage is TRBV30 and J usage is TRBJ2-3, with D perhaps TRBD2 (5 bases). The CDR3 covers 13 residues. V lost 7 bases to trimming and J lost 1 base, with 12 bases between them. In germline, CDR1 is GTSNPN, CDR2 SVGIG (reference sequence). The CDR3 here is CALERRRTDTQYF. The CDR3 DNA sequence: TGTGCCTTGGAGCGGAGACGCACAGATACGCAGTATTTT.

This clonotype has a handful of counts. This chain uses TRBV4-1 with TRBJ1-5; possible D gene TRBD1, 5 bases. CDR1 is MGHRA, CDR2 YSYEKL, per germline. Deletions cut 5 bases from V and 4 bases from J, with 18 bases between. The CDR3 totals 16 residues. This chain's CDR3 is CASSFSPTGANQPQHF. The CDR3 DNA is TGCGCCAGCAGCTTTTCCCCCACTGGGGCGAATCAGCCCCAGCATTTT.

This clonotype was observed a few times. The J gene is TRBJ1-1, the V gene TRBV30, with D tentatively TRBD1 (6 bases). Germline CDR1 GTSNPN, CDR2 SVGIG (reference sequence). There are 14 residues in the CDR3. The germline V and J ends were trimmed by 0 bases and 5 bases, with 13 bases remaining between them. The CDR3 DNA sequence: TGTGCCTGGAGTGTAGGGGGAAAGGGGACTGAAGCTTTCTTT. Protein: CAWSVGGKGTEAFF.

V usage is TRBV27 and J usage is TRBJ2-7; 10 nucleotides align to TRBD1. Germline V gene sequence: CDR1 MNHEY, CDR2 SMNVEV (reference sequence). V was pared by 2 bases and J by 6 bases, with 13 bases of the junction left unmatched. This CDR3 has 17 amino acids. The CDR3 coding sequence is TGTGCCAGCAGTTTAGTCGGGGGGACAGGGGAGAGGTTCGAGCAGTACTTC. It specifies CASSLVGGTGERFEQYF.

The chain uses TRBV20-1 and TRBJ2-1; the match to TRBD2 covers 8 bases. The CDR3 loop spans 14 amino acids. V lost 3 bases, J lost 6 bases, and 7 bases stayed unmatched. Germline V gives CDR1 DFQATT, CDR2 SNEGSKA (reference sequence). The CDR3: CSASGSGNGNEQFF. In DNA, the CDR3 is TGCAGTGCTAGTGGTAGCGGGAACGGCAATGAGCAGTTCTTC.

The V and J genes are TRBV29-1 and TRBJ1-4, with D hard to call. The length of the CDR3 is 11 residues. The V and J ends lost 5 bases and 2 bases respectively, with 3 bases between them. Germline CDR1 is SQVTM and CDR2 is ANQGSEA. CDR3 protein: CSVQTNEKLFF. CDR3 bases: TGCAGCGTTCAGACTAATGAAAAACTGTTTTTT. The variable domain in full, completed from reference TRBV29-1 and TRBJ1-4, reads SAVISQKPSRDICQRGTSLTIQCQVDSQVTMMFWYRQQPGQSLTLIATANQGSEATYESGFVIDKFPISRPNLTFSTLTVSNMSPEDSSIYLCSVQTNEKLFFGSGTQLSVL.

This clonotype was seen a handful of times. CDR3 sequence reads: CASSVRQGQEDTQYF. In DNA form, the CDR3 reads TGTGCCAGCAGCGTCCGACAGGGGCAAGAAGATACGCAGTATTTT. The chain is built from TRBV9 and TRBJ2-3; TRBD1 matches at 8 bases. J was trimmed by 5 bases and V by 2 bases; bases with no gene match: 7. Germline CDR1 reads SGDLS; CDR2 reads YYNGEE. This CDR3 contains 15 residues.

Comment on this clonotype: At one end, the junction sequence differs from germline, possibly due to a read error. The V call is TRBV12-3 or TRBV12-4, the J call TRBJ1-4; the D is unclear. This CDR3 has 13 amino acids. CDR3: CASSFSTNEKLFF. CDR3 DNA: TGTGCCAGCAGTTTTTCAACTAATGAAAAACTGTTTTTC.

This clonotype has a count of ten or more. V gene TRBV10-3 combines with J gene TRBJ2-7; D is uncertain. The V end lost 2 bases, the J end lost 1 base, and 12 bases lay between the germline ends. Germline-derived CDR1 and CDR2 are ENHRY and SYGVKD. The CDR3 runs to 15 residues. The CDR3 reads CAISEARARSYEQYF. The CDR3 DNA sequence: TGTGCCATCAGTGAGGCAAGAGCAAGGTCCTACGAGCAGTACTTC.